This paragraph covers one TCR beta chain sequence. Antigen specificity is unknown. The germline gives CDR1 ENHRY, CDR2 SYGVKD. CDR3 size: 16 residues. With V trimmed by 5 bases and J by 4 bases, 12 bases remained unmatched. This sample stems from a study of cytomegalovirus exposure and HLA in healthy donors. Method: immunoSEQ multiplex PCR; TCRdb's copy keeps in-frame clones and lacks some. The sample consists of over 150,000 clones, just under 90% of them appearing once. Study-level findings and limits: The tendency of first-cohort TCR clusters to co-occur in the 120 or so validation repertoires was identified by a subsequent analysis.

The chain combines TRBV10-3 with TRBJ2-7; TRBD2 matches at 9 bases. The receptor's source is a woman younger than 35 in good health and CMV-seropositive. Specimen: PBMCs. The CDR3 region is CAISRELAGILYEQYF. Written as DNA, the CDR3 is TGTGCCATCAGTAGGGAGCTAGCGGGAATTCTGTACGAGCAGTACTTC.